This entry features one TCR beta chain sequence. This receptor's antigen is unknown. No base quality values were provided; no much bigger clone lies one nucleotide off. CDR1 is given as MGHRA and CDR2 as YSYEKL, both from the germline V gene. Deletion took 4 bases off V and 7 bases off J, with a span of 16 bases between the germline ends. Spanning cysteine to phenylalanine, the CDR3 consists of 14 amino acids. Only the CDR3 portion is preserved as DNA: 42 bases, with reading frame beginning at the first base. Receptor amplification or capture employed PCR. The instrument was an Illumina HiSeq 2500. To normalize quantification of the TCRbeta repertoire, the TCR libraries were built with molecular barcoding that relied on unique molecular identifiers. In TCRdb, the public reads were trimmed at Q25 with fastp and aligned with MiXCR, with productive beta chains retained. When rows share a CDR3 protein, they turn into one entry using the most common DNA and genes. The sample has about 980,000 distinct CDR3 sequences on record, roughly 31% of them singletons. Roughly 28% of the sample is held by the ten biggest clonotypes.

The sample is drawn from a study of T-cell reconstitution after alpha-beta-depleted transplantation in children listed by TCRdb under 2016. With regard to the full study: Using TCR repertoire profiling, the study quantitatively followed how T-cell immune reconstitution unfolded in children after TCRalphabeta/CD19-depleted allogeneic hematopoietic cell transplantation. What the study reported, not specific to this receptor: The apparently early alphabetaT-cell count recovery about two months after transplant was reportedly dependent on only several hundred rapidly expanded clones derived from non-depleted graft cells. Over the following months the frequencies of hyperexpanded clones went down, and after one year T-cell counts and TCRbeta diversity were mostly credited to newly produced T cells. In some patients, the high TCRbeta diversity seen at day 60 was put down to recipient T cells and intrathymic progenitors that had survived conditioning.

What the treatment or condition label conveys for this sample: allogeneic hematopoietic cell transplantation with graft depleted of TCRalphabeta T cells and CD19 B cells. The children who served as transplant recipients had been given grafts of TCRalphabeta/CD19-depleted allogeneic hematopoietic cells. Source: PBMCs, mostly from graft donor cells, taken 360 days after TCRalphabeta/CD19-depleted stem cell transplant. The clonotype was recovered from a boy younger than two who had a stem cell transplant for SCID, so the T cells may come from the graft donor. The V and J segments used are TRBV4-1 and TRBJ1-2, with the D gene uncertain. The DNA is TGCGCCAGCAGCCCTGGTGGGGTGGTGTCTGGCTACACCTTC. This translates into CASSPGGVVSGYTF.